This is a list of T cell receptor beta chains from one sample in a study of shared clonotypes between healthy human individuals. Clones were sequenced by immunoSEQ multiplex PCR, and TCRdb holds only the in-frame ones, with some missing. The sample has under 1 million clones; 90% to 95% are singletons. Material: naive CD8+ T cells sorted from blood. These receptor sequences come from a man in his thirties or forties in good health. Each CDR3 is given with its conserved first and last residue. The order of the fields is J gene, D gene, clone size, V gene, CDR3 protein, CDR3 DNA. D genes are given only for firm matches. Not every row has a clone size; where given, it reads once, few, many or a size class.

>TRBJ2-2|TRBD2|NA|TRBV10-1
CASSYQRLAGGHTGELFF
TGCGCCAGCAGTTACCAGCGACTAGCGGGAGGGCACACCGGGGAGCTGTTTTTT
>TRBJ2-7|NA|NA|TRBV7-9
CASSLIFGQPVYEQYF
TGTGCCAGCAGCTTGATTTTCGGACAGCCTGTCTACGAGCAGTACTTC
>TRBJ1-1|NA|NA|TRBV9
CASSSWRGAFF
TGTGCCAGCAGCTCCTGGAGGGGAGCTTTCTTT
>TRBJ2-1|TRBD2|NA|TRBV10-3
CAIQGLAGQFF
TGTGCCATCCAGGGACTAGCGGGTCAGTTCTTC
>TRBJ2-7|NA|NA|TRBV19
CASSIGLSYEQYF
TGTGCCAGTAGTATAGGACTCTCCTACGAGCAGTACTTC
>TRBJ2-7|NA|NA|TRBV4-1
CASSQDGDGDHYEQYF
TGCGCCAGCAGCCAAGACGGGGACGGTGACCACTACGAGCAGTACTTC
>TRBJ2-7|NA|NA|TRBV14
CASSHWTDSYEQYF
TGTGCCAGCAGCCATTGGACAGACTCCTACGAGCAGTACTTC
>TRBJ2-7|NA|NA|TRBV7-6
CASSPNGVSSYEQYF
TGTGCCAGCAGCCCGAACGGGGTTAGCTCCTACGAGCAGTACTTC
>TRBJ2-7|NA|NA|TRBV11-2
CASSPTGLAYEQYF
TGTGCCAGCAGCCCCACCGGCCTGGCCTACGAGCAGTACTTC
>TRBJ1-1|NA|NA|TRBV7-9
CASSLVLGITEAFF
TGTGCCAGCAGCTTAGTTCTGGGAATCACTGAAGCTTTCTTT
>TRBJ2-1|TRBD1|NA|TRBV5-5
CASSQDRSSYNEQFF
TGTGCCAGCAGCCAGGACAGGAGCTCCTACAATGAGCAGTTCTTC
>TRBJ1-2|NA|NA|TRBV7-9
CASNRDAGPHAGGYTF
TGTGCCAGCAACCGGGACGCAGGCCCCCATGCGGGTGGCTACACCTTC
>TRBJ2-7|NA|NA|TRBV5-4
CASSLNDRLEQYF
TGTGCCAGCAGCTTGAATGATCGACTCGAGCAGTACTTC
>TRBJ2-2|TRBD2|NA|TRBV19
CASSDGSGTYNTGELFF
TGTGCCAGTAGCGACGGTAGCGGGACATATAACACCGGGGAGCTGTTTTTT
>TRBJ1-5|NA|few|TRBV6-5
CASRGPEGEPQHF
TGTGCCAGCAGGGGTCCCGAGGGGGAGCCCCAGCATTTT
>TRBJ2-1|NA|few|TRBV7-3
CASSSGDGNEQFF
TGTGCCAGCAGCTCGGGAGACGGAAATGAGCAGTTCTTC
>TRBJ2-5|TRBD2|NA|TRBV7-6
CASSSLFAGEVETQYF
TGTGCCAGCAGCTCCCTTTTTGCGGGAGAAGTAGAGACCCAGTACTTC
>TRBJ2-1|TRBD2|NA|TRBV7-9
CASSFNGEGLDEQFF
TGTGCCAGCAGCTTCAACGGGGAGGGGCTCGATGAGCAGTTCTTC
>TRBJ2-7|NA|NA|TRBV7-9
CASSPGYSYEQYF
TGTGCCAGCAGCCCAGGGTACTCCTACGAGCAGTACTTC
>TRBJ2-2|NA|NA|TRBV6-5
CASSKVRQPTGELFF
TGTGCCAGCAGCAAGGTTCGACAGCCCACCGGGGAGCTGTTTTTT
>TRBJ2-6|NA|NA|TRBV16
CASSQYRAEGANVLTF
TGTGCCAGCAGCCAATACAGGGCGGAAGGGGCCAACGTCCTGACTTTC
>TRBJ2-3|NA|NA|TRBV9
CASSVEPGLALSTDTQYF
TGTGCCAGCAGCGTCGAGCCCGGGCTAGCGCTTAGCACAGATACGCAGTATTTT
>TRBJ2-6|TRBD2|NA|TRBV9
CASRGGVAGANVLTF
TGTGCCAGCCGCGGGGGTGTAGCTGGGGCCAACGTCCTGACTTTC
>TRBJ2-6|NA|NA|TRBV12-5
CASGISGLSRSGANVLTF
TGTGCTAGTGGTATATCAGGGTTAAGTCGGTCTGGGGCCAACGTCCTGACTTTC
>TRBJ1-4|NA|NA|TRBV27
CASSSSQATNEKLFF
TGTGCCAGCAGTTCCTCACAGGCGACTAATGAAAAACTGTTTTTT
>TRBJ1-1|NA|NA|TRBV27
CASKVNTEAFF
TGTGCCAGCAAGGTGAACACTGAAGCTTTCTTT
>TRBJ2-7|NA|once|TRBV5-1
CASSPTNRDEQYF
TGCGCCAGCAGCCCAACTAACAGAGACGAGCAGTACTTC
>TRBJ2-7|TRBD2|NA|TRBV4-1
CASSPASGTYEQYF
TGCGCCAGCAGCCCAGCTAGCGGGACCTACGAGCAGTACTTC